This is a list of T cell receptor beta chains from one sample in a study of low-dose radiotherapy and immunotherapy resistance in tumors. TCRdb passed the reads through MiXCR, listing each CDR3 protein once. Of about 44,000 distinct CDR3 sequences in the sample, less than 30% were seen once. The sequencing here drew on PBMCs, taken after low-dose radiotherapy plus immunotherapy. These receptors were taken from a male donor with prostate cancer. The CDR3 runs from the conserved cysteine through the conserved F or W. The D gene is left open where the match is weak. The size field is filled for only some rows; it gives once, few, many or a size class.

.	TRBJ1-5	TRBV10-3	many	TGTGCCATCAGCTTAGACCAGAGCAATCAGCCCCAGCATTTT	CAISLDQSNQPQHF
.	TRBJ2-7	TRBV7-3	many	TGTGCCAGCAGCTTAAATTACTACGAGCAGTACTTC	CASSLNYYEQYF
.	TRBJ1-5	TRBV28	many	TGTGCCAGCACCCGGACCCTGGGGAGGCCCCAGCATTTT	CASTRTLGRPQHF
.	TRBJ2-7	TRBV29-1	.	TGCAGCGTAGACCCCGGAGGGTCCTACGAGCAGTACTTC	CSVDPGGSYEQYF
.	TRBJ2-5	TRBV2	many	TGTGCCAGCAGTGAAGGTGTTCGGGAGACCCAGTACTTC	CASSEGVRETQYF
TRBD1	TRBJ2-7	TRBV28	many	TGTGCCAGCAAGGGACAGAAGAACTACGAGCAGTACTTC	CASKGQKNYEQYF
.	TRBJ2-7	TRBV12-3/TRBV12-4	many	TGTGCCAGCAGTTTAGACAGCTCCTACGAGCAGTACTTC	CASSLDSSYEQYF
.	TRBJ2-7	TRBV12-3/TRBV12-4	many	TGTGCCAGCAGTTTCCCAACAGGGAGCTCCTACGAGCAGTACTTC	CASSFPTGSSYEQYF
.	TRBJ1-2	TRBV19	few	TGTGCCAGTAGTATTCGTGGGGACTACAACTATGGCTACACCTTC	CASSIRGDYNYGYTF
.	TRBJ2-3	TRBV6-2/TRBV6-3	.	TGTGCCAGCAGTCTGGACAAGAGCACAGATACGCAGTATTTT	CASSLDKSTDTQYF
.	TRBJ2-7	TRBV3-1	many	TGTGCCAGCAGCCCACGCCCCGTGAACGAGCAGTACTTC	CASSPRPVNEQYF
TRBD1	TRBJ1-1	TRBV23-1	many	TGCGCCAGCAGTCCACAGGGGGCGCGAACTGAAGCTTTCTTT	CASSPQGARTEAFF
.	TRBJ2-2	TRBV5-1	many	TGCGCCAGCAGCCCACGAGCATACTCGGGAACCGGGGAGCTGTTTTTT	CASSPRAYSGTGELFF
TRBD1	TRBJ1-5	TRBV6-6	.	TGTGCCAGCAGTGGGGACAGTCCTCAGCCCCAGCATTTT	CASSGDSPQPQHF
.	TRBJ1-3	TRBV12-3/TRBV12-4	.	TGTGCCAGCAGTTCCGGGGGGGGAGGAAACACCATATATTTT	CASSSGGGGNTIYF
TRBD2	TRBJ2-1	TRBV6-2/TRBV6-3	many	TGTGCCAGCAGTGGTCAGCGGGGGTCTTACAATGAGCAGTTCTTC	CASSGQRGSYNEQFF